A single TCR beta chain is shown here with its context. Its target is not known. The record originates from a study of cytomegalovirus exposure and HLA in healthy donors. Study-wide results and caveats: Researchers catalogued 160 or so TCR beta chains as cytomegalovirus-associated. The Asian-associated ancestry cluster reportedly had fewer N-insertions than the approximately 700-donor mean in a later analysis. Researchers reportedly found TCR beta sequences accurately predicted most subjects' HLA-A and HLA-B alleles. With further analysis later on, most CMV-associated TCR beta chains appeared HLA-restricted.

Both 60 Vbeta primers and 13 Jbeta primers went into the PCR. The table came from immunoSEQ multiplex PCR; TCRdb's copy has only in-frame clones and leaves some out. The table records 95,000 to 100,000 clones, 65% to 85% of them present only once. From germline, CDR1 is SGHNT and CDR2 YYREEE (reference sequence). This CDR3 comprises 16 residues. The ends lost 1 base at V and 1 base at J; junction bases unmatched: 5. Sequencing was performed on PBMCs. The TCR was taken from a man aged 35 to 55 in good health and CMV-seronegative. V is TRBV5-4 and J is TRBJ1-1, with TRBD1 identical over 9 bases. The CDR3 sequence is CASSLLQGAKNTEAFF. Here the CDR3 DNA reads TGTGCCAGCAGCTTGTTACAGGGGGCAAAGAACACTGAAGCTTTCTTT.